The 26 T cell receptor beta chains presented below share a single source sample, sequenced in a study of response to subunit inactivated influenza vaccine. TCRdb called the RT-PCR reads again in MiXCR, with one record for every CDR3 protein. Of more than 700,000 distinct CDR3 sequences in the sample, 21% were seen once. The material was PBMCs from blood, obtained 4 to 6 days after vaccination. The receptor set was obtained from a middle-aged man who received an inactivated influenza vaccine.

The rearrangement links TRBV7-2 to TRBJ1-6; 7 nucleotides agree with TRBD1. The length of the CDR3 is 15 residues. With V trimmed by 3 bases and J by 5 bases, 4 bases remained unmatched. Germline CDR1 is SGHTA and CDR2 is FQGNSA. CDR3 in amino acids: CASSFRDSNNSPLHF. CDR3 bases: TGTGCCAGCAGCTTCCGGGACAGCAATAATTCACCCCTCCACTTT.

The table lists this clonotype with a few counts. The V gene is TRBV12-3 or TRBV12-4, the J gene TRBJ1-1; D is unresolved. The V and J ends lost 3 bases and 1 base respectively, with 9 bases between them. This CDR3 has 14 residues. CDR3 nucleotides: TGTGCCAGCAGTTTCAATCAGCGGAACACTGAAGCTTTCTTT. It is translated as CASSFNQRNTEAFF.

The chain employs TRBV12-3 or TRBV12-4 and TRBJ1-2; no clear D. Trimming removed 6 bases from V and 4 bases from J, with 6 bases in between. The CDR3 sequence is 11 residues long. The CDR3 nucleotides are TGTGCCAGCAGCGGGTTCTATGGCTACACCTTC. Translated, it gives CASSGFYGYTF.

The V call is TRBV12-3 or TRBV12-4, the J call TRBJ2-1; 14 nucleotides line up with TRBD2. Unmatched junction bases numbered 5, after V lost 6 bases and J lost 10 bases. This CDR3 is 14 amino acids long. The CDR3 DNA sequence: TGTGCCAGCAGGGAGACTAGCGGGAGGGTCGAGCAGTTCTTC. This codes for CASRETSGRVEQFF.

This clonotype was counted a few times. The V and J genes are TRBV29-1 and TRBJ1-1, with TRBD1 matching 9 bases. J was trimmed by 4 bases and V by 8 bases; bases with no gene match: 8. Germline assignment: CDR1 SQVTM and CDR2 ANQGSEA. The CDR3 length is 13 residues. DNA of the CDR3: TGCAGCACGCCCGGGACAGGGCTCACTGAAGCTTTCTTT. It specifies CSTPGTGLTEAFF.

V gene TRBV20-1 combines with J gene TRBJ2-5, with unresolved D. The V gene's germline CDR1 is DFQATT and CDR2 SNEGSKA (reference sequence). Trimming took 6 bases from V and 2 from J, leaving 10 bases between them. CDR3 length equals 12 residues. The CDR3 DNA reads TGCAGTGCCCCGACACAACAAGAGACCCAGTACTTC. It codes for CSAPTQQETQYF.

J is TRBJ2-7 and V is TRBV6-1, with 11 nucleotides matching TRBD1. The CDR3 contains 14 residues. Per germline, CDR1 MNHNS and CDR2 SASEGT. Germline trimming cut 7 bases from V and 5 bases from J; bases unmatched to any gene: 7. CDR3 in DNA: TGTGCCAGCATACGGCCGGGACAGGGGGACGAGCAGTACTTC. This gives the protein CASIRPGQGDEQYF.

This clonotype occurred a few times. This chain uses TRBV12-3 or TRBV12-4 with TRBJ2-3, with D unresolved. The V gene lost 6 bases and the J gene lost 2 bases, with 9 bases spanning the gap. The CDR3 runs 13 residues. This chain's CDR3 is CASSLRITDTQYF. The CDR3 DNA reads TGTGCCAGCAGCCTCCGGATCACAGATACGCAGTATTTT.

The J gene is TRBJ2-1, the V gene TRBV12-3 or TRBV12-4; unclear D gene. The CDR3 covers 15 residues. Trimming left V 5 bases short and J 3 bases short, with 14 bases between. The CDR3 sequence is CASSPYLLVYNEQFF. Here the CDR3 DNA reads TGTGCCAGCAGTCCCTACTTGTTGGTCTACAATGAGCAGTTCTTC.

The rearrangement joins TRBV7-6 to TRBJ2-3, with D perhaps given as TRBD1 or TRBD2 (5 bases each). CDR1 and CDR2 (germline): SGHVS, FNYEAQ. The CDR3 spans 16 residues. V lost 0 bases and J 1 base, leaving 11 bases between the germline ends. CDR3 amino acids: CASSLAEGRGTDTQYF. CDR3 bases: TGTGCCAGCAGCTTAGCTGAGGGGCGAGGCACAGATACGCAGTATTTT.

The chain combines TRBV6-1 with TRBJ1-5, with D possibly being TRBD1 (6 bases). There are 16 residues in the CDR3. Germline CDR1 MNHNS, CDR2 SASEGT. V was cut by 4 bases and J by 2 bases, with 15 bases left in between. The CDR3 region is CASSVRGERGNQPQHF. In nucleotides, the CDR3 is TGTGCCAGCAGTGTTAGGGGGGAAAGAGGCAATCAGCCCCAGCATTTT.

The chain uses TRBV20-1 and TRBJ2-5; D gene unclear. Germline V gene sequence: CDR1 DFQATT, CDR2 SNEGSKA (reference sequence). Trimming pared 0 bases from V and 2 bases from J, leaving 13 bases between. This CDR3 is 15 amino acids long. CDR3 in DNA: TGCAGTGCTAGAGATTCAAAGCAGGTACAAGAGACCCAGTACTTC. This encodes CSARDSKQVQETQYF.

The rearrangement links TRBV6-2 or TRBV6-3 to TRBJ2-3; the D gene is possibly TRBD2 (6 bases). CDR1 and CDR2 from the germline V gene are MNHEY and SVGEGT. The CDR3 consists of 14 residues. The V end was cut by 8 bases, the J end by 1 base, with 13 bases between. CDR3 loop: CASGVTRRTDTQYF. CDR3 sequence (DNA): TGTGCCAGCGGTGTGACTAGGCGCACAGATACGCAGTATTTT.

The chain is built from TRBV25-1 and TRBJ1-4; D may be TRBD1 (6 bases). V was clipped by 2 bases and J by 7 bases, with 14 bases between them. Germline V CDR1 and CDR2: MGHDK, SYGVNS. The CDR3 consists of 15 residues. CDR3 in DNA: TGTGCCAGCAGTGAAACCGGGGGGCGTCGTGAAAAACTGTTTTTT. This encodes CASSETGGRREKLFF.

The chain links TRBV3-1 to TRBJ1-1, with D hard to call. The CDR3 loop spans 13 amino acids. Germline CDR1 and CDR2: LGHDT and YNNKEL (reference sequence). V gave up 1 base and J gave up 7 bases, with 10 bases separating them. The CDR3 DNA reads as TGTGCCAGCAGCCAAGGGGTAGGGTATGAAGCTTTCTTT. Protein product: CASSQGVGYEAFF.

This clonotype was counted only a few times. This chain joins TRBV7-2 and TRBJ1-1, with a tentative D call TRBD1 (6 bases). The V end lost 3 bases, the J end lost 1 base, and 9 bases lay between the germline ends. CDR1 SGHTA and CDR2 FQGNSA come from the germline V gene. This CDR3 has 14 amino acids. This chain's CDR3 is CASSLDSWNTEAFF. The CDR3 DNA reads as TGTGCCAGCAGCTTGGACAGTTGGAACACTGAAGCTTTCTTT.

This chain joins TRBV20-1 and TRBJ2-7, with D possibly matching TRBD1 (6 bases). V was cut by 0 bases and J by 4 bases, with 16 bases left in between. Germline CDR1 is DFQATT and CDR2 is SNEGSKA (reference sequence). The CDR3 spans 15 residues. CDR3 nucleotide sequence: TGCAGTGCTAGAGATCTCCGACAGGTTGGATACGAGCAGTACTTC. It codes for CSARDLRQVGYEQYF.

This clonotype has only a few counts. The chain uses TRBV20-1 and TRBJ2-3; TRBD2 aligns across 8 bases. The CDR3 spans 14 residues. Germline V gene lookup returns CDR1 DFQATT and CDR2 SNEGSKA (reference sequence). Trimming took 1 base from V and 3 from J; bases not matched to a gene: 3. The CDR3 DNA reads TGCAGTGCTAGAGCGGGAGGGTTAACAGATACGCAGTATTTT. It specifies CSARAGGLTDTQYF.

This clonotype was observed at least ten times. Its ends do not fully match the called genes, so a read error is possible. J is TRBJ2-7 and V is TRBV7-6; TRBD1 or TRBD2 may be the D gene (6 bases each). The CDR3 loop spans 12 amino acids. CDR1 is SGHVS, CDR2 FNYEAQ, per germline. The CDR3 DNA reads TGTGCCAGCAGTTTAGGGGGGAGCGAGCAGTACTTC. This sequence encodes CASSLGGSEQYF.

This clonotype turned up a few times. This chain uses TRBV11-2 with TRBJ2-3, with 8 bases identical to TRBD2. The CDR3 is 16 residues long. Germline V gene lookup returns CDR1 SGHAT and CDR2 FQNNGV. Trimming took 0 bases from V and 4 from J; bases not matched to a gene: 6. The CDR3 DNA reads TGTGCCAGCAGCTTAGATCCCGGGAGGGCCGCAGATACGCAGTATTTT. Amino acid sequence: CASSLDPGRAADTQYF.

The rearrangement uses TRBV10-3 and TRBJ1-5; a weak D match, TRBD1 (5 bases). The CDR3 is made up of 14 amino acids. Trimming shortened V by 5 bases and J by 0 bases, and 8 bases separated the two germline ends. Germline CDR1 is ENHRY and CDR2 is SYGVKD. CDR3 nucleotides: TGTGCCATCAGTCGCAGGGCTAGCAATCAGCCCCAGCATTTT. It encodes CAISRRASNQPQHF.

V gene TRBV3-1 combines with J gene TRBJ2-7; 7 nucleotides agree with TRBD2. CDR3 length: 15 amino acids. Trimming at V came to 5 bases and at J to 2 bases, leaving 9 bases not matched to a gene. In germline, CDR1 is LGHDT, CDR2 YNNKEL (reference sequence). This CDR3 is CASSDAGLAAYEQYF. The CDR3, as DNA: TGTGCCAGCAGCGACGCTGGGCTAGCGGCCTACGAGCAGTACTTC.

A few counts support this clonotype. Here the CDR3 reads CSAREGHKNTEAFF. CDR3 bases: TGCAGTGCTAGAGAGGGACACAAGAACACTGAAGCTTTCTTT. V gene TRBV20-1 combines with J gene TRBJ1-1; a possible D gene is TRBD1 (6 bases). V was cut by 0 bases and J by 1 base, with 9 bases left in between. In germline, CDR1 is DFQATT, CDR2 SNEGSKA (reference sequence). The CDR3 extends over 14 amino acids.

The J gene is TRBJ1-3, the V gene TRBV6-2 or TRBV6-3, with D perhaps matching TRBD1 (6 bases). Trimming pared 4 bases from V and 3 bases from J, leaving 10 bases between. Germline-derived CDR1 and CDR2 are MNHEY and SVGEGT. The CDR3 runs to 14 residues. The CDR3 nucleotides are TGTGCCAGCAGTTCAGGGGAGATTGGAAACACCATATATTTT. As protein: CASSSGEIGNTIYF.

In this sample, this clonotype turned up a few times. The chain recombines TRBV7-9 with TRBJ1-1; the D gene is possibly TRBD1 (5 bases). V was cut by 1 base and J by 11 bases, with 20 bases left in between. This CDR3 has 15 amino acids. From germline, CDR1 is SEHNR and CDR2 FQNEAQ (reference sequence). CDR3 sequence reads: CASSLGGVVVAGAFF. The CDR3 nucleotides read TGTGCCAGCAGCTTAGGAGGGGTCGTGGTGGCCGGGGCTTTCTTT.

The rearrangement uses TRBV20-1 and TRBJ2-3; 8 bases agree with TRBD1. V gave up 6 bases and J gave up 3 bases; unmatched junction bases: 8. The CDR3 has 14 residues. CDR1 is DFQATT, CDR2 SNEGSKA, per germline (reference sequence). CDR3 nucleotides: TGCAGTGCAAGACAGGGGACGGGGACAGATACGCAGTATTTT. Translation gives CSARQGTGTDTQYF.